This T cell receptor (beta chain) was sequenced for a study of cytomegalovirus exposure and HLA in healthy donors. Overall study results and limits: Most TCR beta V segments were productive about 87% or about 30% of the time in an earlier analysis. According to reports, the classifier identified cytomegalovirus status with high specificity and sensitivity. TCR beta V- and J-gene trimming, according to a later analysis, was linked to a missense DCLRE1C variant. Associated with cytomegalovirus, according to the listing, were 170 or so TCR beta chains.

This clone was found once. Its cognate antigen is unknown. This PCR relied on a set of 60 Vbeta primers and 13 Jbeta primers. Produced via immunoSEQ multiplex PCR; TCRdb's table is partial and in-frame only. The repertoire holds about 98,000 clones, 80% to 85% seen once, with less than 1.5% in the top ten. Germline V gene sequence: CDR1 KGHSH, CDR2 LQKENI. The CDR3 sequence is 14 residues long. Trimming shortened V by 6 bases and J by 5 bases, and 13 bases separated the two germline ends. The TCR sequence derives from a man in his forties or fifties in good health and CMV-seronegative. The sequenced sample consisted of PBMCs. The chain joins TRBV18 to TRBJ2-2; D possibly corresponds to TRBD2 (6 bases). The CDR3 sequence: CASSQQGTTGELFF. DNA of the CDR3: TGTGCCAGCTCGCAGCAAGGGACTACCGGGGAGCTGTTTTTT.